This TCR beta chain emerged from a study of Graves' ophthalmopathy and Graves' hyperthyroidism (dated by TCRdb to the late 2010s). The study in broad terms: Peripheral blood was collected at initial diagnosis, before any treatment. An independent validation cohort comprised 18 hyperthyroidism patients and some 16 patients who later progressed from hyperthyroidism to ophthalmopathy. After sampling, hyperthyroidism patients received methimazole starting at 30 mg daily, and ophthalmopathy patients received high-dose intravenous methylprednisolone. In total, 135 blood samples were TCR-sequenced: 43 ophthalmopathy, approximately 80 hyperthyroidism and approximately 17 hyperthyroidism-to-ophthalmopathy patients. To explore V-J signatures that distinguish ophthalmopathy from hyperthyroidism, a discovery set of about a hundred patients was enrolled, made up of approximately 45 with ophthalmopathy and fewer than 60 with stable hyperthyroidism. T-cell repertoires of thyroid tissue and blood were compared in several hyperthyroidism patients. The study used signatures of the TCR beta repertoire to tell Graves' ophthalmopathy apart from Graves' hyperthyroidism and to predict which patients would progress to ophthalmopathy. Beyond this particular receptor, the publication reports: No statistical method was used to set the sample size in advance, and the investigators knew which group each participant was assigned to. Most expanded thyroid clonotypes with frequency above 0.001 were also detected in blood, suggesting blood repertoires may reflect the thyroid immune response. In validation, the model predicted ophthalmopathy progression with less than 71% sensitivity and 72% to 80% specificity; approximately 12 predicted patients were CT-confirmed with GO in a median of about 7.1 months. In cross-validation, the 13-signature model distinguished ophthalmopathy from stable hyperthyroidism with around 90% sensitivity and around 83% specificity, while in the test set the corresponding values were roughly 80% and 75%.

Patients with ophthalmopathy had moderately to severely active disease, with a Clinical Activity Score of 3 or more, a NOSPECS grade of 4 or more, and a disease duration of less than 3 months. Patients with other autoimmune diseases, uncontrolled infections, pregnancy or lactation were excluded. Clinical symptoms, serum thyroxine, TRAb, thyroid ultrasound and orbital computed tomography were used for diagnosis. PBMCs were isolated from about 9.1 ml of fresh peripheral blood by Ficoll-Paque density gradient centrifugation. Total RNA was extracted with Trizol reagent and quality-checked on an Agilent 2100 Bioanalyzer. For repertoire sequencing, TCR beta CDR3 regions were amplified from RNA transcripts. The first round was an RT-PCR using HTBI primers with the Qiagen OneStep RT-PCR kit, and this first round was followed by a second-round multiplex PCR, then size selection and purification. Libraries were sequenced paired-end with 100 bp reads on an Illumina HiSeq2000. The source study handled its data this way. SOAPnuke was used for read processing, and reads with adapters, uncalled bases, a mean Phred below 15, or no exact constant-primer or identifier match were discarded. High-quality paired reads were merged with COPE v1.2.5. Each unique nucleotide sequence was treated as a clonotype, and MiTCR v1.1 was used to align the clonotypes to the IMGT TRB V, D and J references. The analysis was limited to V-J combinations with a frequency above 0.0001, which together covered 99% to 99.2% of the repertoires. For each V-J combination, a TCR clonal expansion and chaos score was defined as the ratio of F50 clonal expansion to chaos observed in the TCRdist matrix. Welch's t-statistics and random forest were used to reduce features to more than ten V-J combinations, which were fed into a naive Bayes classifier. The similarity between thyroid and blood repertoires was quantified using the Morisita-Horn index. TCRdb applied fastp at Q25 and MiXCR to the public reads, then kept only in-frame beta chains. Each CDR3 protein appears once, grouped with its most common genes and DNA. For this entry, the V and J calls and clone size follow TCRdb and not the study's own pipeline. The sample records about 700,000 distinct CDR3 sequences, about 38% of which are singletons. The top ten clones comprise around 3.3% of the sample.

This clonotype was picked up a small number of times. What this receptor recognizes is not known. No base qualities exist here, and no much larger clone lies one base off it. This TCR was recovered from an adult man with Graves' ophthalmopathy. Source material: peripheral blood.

At the DNA level, the sequence is TGCGCCAGCAGCCAAAGGGAGAGCGGGGGGGCCGACGAGCAGTACTTC. The encoded protein is CASSQRESGGADEQYF. The V and J genes are TRBV4-1 and TRBJ2-7; the central 10 bases match TRBD2. The CDR3 sequence holds 16 residues, the cysteine and phenylalanine included. Only CDR3 DNA is held: 48 bases, read in frame from base 1. Germline trimming amounts to 2 bases on V and 5 bases on J, with 9 as the count of junction bases outside the gene matches. The germline V gene encodes CDR1 MGHRA and CDR2 YSYEKL.